This TCR beta chain came from a study of T-cell reconstitution after alpha-beta-depleted transplantation in children. This clonotype has more than one count but fewer than ten. Germline V gives CDR1 MNHEY, CDR2 SVGAGI. The CDR3 has 13 amino acids. V was clipped by 2 bases and J by 6 bases, with 10 bases between them. TCRbeta library construction was performed incorporating unique molecular identifiers. One entry per CDR3 protein results from TCRdb running MiXCR on the PCR reads. Among 490,000 or so distinct CDR3 sequences listed, under 15% were seen once. This clonotype was sampled from a human donor who donated a stem cell graft to a child with combined immunodeficiency. The starting material was PBMCs from the stem cell graft donor, obtained from the stem cell graft. This sequence joins TRBV6-5 and TRBJ1-1; a weak D match, TRBD1 (5 bases). For the CDR3, the DNA is TGTGCCAGCAGTTACCTCAGACAGTCTGAAGCTTTCTTT. Protein sequence: CASSYLRQSEAFF.